These 10 T cell receptor beta chains were all obtained from the same sample, sequenced in a study of blood T cell repertoires in COVID-19. The protocol was immunoSEQ multiplex PCR, while the TCRdb copy is restricted to in-frame clones and leaves out a portion. The data show about 36,000 clones, approximately 90% seen once. The sequenced sample was peripheral blood. These receptors were taken from a human donor in a cohort sampled during active COVID-19.

The V gene is TRBV27, the J gene TRBJ2-4; the D gene is possibly TRBD2 (5 bases). V was shortened by 4 bases and J by 0 bases, with 10 bases between the two germline ends. CDR3 length: 15 amino acids. Germline CDR1 MNHEY, CDR2 SMNVEV (reference sequence). CDR3 region: CASSSAELAKNIQYF. The DNA for the CDR3 is TGTGCCAGCAGTTCAGCGGAACTAGCCAAAAACATTCAGTACTTC.

This clone has more than one count but fewer than ten. The chain employs TRBV19 and TRBJ2-7; 9 bases agree with TRBD1. Per germline, CDR1 LNHDA and CDR2 SQIVND (reference sequence). Trimming removed 5 bases from V and 4 bases from J; junction bases left unmatched: 6. The CDR3 length is 14 residues. The CDR3 region has the DNA TGTGCCAGTAGTCCCGGGACAGGGTCTTACGAGCAGTACTTC. Its translation: CASSPGTGSYEQYF. The full variable domain, rest sourced from reference TRBV19 and TRBJ2-7, is DGGITQSPKYLFRKEGQNVTLSCEQNLNHDAMYWYRQDPGQGLRLIYYSQIVNDFQKGDIAEGYSVSREKKESFPLTVTSAQKNPTAFYLCASSPGTGSYEQYFGPGTRLTVT.

The rearrangement joins TRBV7-9 to TRBJ1-1; D is perhaps TRBD1 (6 bases). The V gene's germline CDR1 is SEHNR and CDR2 FQNEAQ (reference sequence). Trimming took 7 bases from V and 4 from J, leaving 13 bases between them. The CDR3 length is 13 residues. The CDR3 region has the DNA TGTGCCAGCACCAGGGGCGGGAGCACTGAAGCTTTCTTT. Translated, it gives CASTRGGSTEAFF.

This chain uses TRBV18 with TRBJ1-1; D unclear. The CDR3 extends over 15 amino acids. V was cut by 0 bases and J by 0 bases, with 8 bases left in between. The V gene's germline CDR1 is KGHSH and CDR2 LQKENI. The CDR3 nucleotides are TGTGCCAGCTCACCACCGGGCAGGATGAACACTGAAGCTTTCTTT. Its protein is CASSPPGRMNTEAFF.

This chain joins TRBV3-1 (or the pseudogene TRBV3-2) and TRBJ2-7; 12 bases are a match to TRBD2. The germline V gene has CDR1 LGHDT and CDR2 YNNKEL (reference sequence). V was clipped by 6 bases and J by 6 bases; unmatched bases: 9. This CDR3 contains 15 residues. Written as DNA, the CDR3 is TGTGCCAGCAGTCTTCTAGCGGGAGGGCCGTTCGAGCAGTACTTC. It codes for CASSLLAGGPFEQYF.

The V call is TRBV5-8, the J call TRBJ1-4; possible D gene TRBD1, 5 bases. CDR3 length equals 16 residues. V lost 1 base, J lost 0 bases, and 10 bases lay in between. CDR1 is SGHTS, CDR2 YDEGEE, per germline. In nucleotides, the CDR3 is TGTGCCAGCAGCTTGCAGGGAGGTTCAACTAATGAAAAACTGTTTTTT. Amino acids: CASSLQGGSTNEKLFF.

This CDR3 reads CASSLPPEAQYF. The CDR3 DNA sequence: TGTGCCAGCAGTTTGCCGCCCGAGGCCCAGTACTTC. The chain is built from TRBV28 and TRBJ2-5; D is undetermined. The CDR3 covers 12 residues. V lost 3 bases and J 9 bases, leaving 11 bases between the germline ends. CDR1 is MDHEN and CDR2 is SYDVKM in the germline V gene.

The chain recombines TRBV6-5 with TRBJ2-7, with 8 bases lining up with TRBD1. V lost 6 bases to trimming and J lost 5 bases; unmatched junction nucleotides: 0. Looked up from germline, CDR1 is MNHEY and CDR2 is SVGAGI. The CDR3 is 11 residues long. The CDR3 reads CASRQGDEQYF. DNA of the CDR3: TGTGCCAGCAGACAGGGGGACGAGCAGTACTTC.

This clone appeared once. The chain recombines TRBV18 with TRBJ2-1; 8 nucleotides align to TRBD2. Germline CDR1 KGHSH, CDR2 LQKENI. This CDR3 has 17 residues. V lost 4 bases, J lost 7 bases, and 15 bases stayed unmatched. The CDR3 loop is CASSLVTGGGSGNEQFF. The CDR3 DNA is TGTGCCAGCTCACTGGTGACTGGCGGGGGGTCAGGGAATGAGCAGTTCTTC.

The V and J genes are TRBV15 and TRBJ2-6, with TRBD1 matching over 7 bases. V lost 4 bases, J lost 0 bases, and 3 bases stayed unmatched. The length of the CDR3 is 16 residues. Germline V gives CDR1 LNHNV, CDR2 YYDKDF (reference sequence). CDR3 bases: TGTGCCACCAGCACGGACAGGCTCTCTGGGGCCAACGTCCTGACTTTC. Translated: CATSTDRLSGANVLTF.